This T cell receptor beta chain comes out of a study of cytomegalovirus exposure and HLA in healthy donors. Primers for the PCR totalled 60 Vbeta and 13 Jbeta. Using immunoSEQ multiplex PCR, the repertoire was profiled, and TCRdb retains in-frame clones only, with some absent. The table for this sample gives under 200,000 clones. The CDR3 is 14 residues long. Germline V gene lookup returns CDR1 MNHNS and CDR2 SASEGT. Between the trimmed V and J ends, which lost 0 bases and 4 bases, there was a span of 10 bases. The chain combines TRBV6-1 with TRBJ2-7; a possible D gene is TRBD2 (6 bases). This TCR derives from a young woman in good health and CMV-seropositive. The sequenced sample was PBMCs. The CDR3 sequence: CASSEARAGYEQYF. The CDR3 coding sequence is TGTGCCAGCAGTGAAGCGAGGGCGGGGTACGAGCAGTACTTC.